This is a list of T cell receptor beta chains from one sample in a study of T cell changes during pregnancy in multiple sclerosis. Method: immunoSEQ multiplex PCR; TCRdb's copy keeps in-frame clones and lacks some. The repertoire holds tens of thousands of clones, with less than 95% as singletons. Sequencing was performed on CD4+ T cells from peripheral blood mononuclear cells, taken in the third trimester of pregnancy. The source is a female donor with multiple sclerosis, enrolled in a pregnancy study. Each CDR3 is given with its conserved first and last residue. The D gene is left open where the match is weak. Only some rows state a clone size, as once, few, many or a class for expanded clones.

CDR3 length	clone size	D gene	V gene	J gene	CDR3 protein	CDR3 DNA
13	NA	TRBD1	TRBV27	TRBJ1-1	CASSARGLAEAFF	TGTGCCAGCAGTGCCAGGGGGCTGGCTGAAGCTTTCTTT
13	NA	TRBD1	TRBV30	TRBJ2-7	CAWSVGTDYEQYF	TGTGCCTGGAGTGTAGGGACAGACTACGAGCAGTACTTC
17	NA	NA	TRBV28	TRBJ2-6	CASSSTYPLWGANVLTF	TGTGCCAGCAGTTCAACATACCCCTTGTGGGGGGCCAACGTCCTGACTTTC
14	NA	TRBD1	TRBV9	TRBJ2-7	CASSPSTGVHEQYF	TGTGCCAGCTCCCCCTCAACAGGGGTGCACGAGCAGTACTTC
14	NA	NA	TRBV18	TRBJ2-5	CASSPQGSQETQYF	TGTGCCAGCTCACCCCAGGGGAGTCAAGAGACCCAGTACTTC
16	NA	TRBD2	TRBV9	TRBJ2-2	CASSLLAGGPTGELFF	TGTGCCAGCAGCCTTCTAGCGGGAGGGCCGACCGGGGAGCTGTTTTTT
16	NA	NA	TRBV5-1	TRBJ2-2	CASSLAQQKNTGELFF	TGCGCCAGCAGCTTGGCACAACAGAAGAACACCGGGGAGCTGTTTTTT
13	NA	NA	TRBV6-6	TRBJ2-5	CASSYVQQETQYF	TGTGCCAGCAGTTACGTACAGCAAGAGACCCAGTACTTC
14	once	NA	TRBV28	TRBJ2-1	CASSLGSSYNEQFF	TGTGCCAGCAGTTTGGGGAGCTCCTACAATGAGCAGTTCTTC
13	NA	NA	TRBV6-6	TRBJ2-7	CASTQGGVYEQYF	TGTGCCAGCACTCAGGGTGGGGTCTACGAGCAGTACTTC
18	NA	NA	TRBV4-2	TRBJ2-1	CASSQLITGLGSYNEQFF	TGTGCCAGCAGCCAGTTGATCACGGGACTCGGCTCCTACAATGAGCAGTTCTTC
14	NA	NA	TRBV15	TRBJ1-1	CATSRDMMNTEAFF	TGTGCCACCAGCAGGGACATGATGAACACTGAAGCTTTCTTT
15	NA	TRBD1	TRBV7-3	TRBJ2-2	CASSETGGNTGELFF	TGTGCCAGCAGCGAGACAGGGGGAAACACCGGGGAGCTGTTTTTT
15	NA	TRBD2	TRBV10-3	TRBJ2-1	CAISDNLAGNNEQFF	TGTGCCATCAGTGATAACCTAGCGGGAAACAATGAGCAGTTCTTC
17	NA	TRBD2	TRBV7-2	TRBJ2-6	CASRGLAGMSGANVLTF	TGTGCCAGCAGGGGACTAGCGGGGATGTCTGGGGCCAACGTCCTGACTTTC
19	NA	NA	TRBV15	TRBJ2-2	CATSWTVSFFGGNTGELFF	TGTGCCACCAGCTGGACAGTATCCTTTTTTGGGGGAAACACCGGGGAGCTGTTTTTT